The clone carrying this TCR beta chain occurred a few times. One junction end disagrees with the germline gene, perhaps due to a read error. This record belongs to a study of cytomegalovirus exposure and HLA in healthy donors. This CDR3 contains 16 residues. Looked up from germline, CDR1 is SEHNR and CDR2 is FQNEAQ (reference sequence). Researchers ran the PCR with 60 Vbeta and 13 Jbeta primers. Some clones are missing from TCRdb's copy, which holds only in-frame ones; the method was immunoSEQ multiplex PCR. The table includes some 100,000 clones, nearly 70% detected once. The TCR comes from a woman between 50 and 59 years old in good health and CMV-seropositive. Sequences were obtained from PBMCs. The chain recombines TRBV7-9 with TRBJ1-5; tentatively, D is TRBD1 (6 bases). The CDR3 DNA sequence: TGTTCCAGCAGCTTAGGAAAGGACAGCTACAATCAGCCCCAGCATTTT. This gives the protein CSSSLGKDSYNQPQHF.